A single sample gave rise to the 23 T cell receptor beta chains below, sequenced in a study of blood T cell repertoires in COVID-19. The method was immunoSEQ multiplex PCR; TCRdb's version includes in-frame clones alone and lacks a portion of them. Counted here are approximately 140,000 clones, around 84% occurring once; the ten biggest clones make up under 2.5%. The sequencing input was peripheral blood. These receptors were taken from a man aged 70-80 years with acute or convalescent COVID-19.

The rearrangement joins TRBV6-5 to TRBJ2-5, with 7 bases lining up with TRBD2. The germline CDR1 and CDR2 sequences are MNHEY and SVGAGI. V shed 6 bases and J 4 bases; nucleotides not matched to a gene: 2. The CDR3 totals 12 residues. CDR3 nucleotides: TGTGCCAGCAGGTCGGGGGGAGAGACCCAGTACTTC. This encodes CASRSGGETQYF.

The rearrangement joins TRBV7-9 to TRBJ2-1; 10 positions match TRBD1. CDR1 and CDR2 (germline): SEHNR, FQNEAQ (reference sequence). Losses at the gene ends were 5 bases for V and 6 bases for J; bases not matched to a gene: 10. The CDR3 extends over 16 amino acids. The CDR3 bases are TGTGCCAGCAGCACCCCCAGGACAGGGGGAACCAATGAGCAGTTCTTC. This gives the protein CASSTPRTGGTNEQFF.

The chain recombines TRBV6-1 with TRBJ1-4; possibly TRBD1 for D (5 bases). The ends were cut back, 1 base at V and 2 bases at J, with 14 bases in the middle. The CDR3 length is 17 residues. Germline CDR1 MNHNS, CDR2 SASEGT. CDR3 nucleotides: TGTGCCAGCAGTGAAGTTGGAACGGGGGTCACTAATGAAAAACTGTTTTTT. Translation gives CASSEVGTGVTNEKLFF.

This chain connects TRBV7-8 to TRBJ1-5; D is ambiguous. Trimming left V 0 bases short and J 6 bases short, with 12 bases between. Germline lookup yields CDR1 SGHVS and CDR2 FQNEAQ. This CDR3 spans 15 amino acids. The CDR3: CASSLARGVRQPQHF. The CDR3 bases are TGTGCCAGCAGCTTAGCGCGCGGGGTGCGTCAGCCCCAGCATTTT.

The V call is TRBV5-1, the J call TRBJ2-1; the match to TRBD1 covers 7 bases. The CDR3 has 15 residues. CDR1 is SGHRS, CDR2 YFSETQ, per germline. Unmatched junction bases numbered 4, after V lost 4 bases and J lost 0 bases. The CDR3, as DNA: TGCGCCAGCAGCCCGACAGGGTTCTCCTACAATGAGCAGTTCTTC. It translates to CASSPTGFSYNEQFF.

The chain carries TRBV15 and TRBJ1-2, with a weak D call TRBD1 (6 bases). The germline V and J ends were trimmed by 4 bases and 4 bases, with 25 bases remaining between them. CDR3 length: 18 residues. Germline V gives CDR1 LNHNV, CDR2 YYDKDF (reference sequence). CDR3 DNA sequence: TGTGCCACCAGCACCATCCACCGGGGGGCGCGAGGAAGCTATGGCTACACCTTC. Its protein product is CATSTIHRGARGSYGYTF. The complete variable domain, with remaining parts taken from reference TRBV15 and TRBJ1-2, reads DAMVIQNPRYQVTQFGKPVTLSCSQTLNHNVMYWYQQKSSQAPKLLFHYYDKDFNNEADTPDNFQSRRPNTSFCFLDIRSPGLGDTAMYLCATSTIHRGARGSYGYTFGSGTRLTVV.

The CDR3 loop is CAISTFPRGGAGDTQYF. In nucleotides, the CDR3 is TGTGCCATCAGCACCTTCCCCCGGGGGGGGGCCGGGGATACGCAGTATTTT. The chain is built from TRBV10-3 and TRBJ2-3, with 8 bases identical to TRBD2. The CDR3 covers 17 residues. Germline values: CDR1 ENHRY, CDR2 SYGVKD. V lost 6 bases, J lost 6 bases, and 17 bases stayed unmatched.

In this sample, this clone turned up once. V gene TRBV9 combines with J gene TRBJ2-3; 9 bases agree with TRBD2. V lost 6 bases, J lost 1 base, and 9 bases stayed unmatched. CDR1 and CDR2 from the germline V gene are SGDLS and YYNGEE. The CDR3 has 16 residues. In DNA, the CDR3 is TGTGCCAGCAATAGCGGGAGCGGGTTGGGCACAGATACGCAGTATTTT. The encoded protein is CASNSGSGLGTDTQYF.

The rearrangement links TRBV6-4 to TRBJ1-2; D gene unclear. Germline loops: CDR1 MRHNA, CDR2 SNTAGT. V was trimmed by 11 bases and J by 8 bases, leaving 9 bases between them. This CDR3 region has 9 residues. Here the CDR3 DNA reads TGTGCCCCTCCGGGGGGCTACACCTTC. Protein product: CAPPGGYTF.

For the CDR3, the DNA is TGCGCCAGCAGCTTAACTAGCGGGAAGGGCAATGAGCAGTTCTTC. It is translated as CASSLTSGKGNEQFF. The chain carries TRBV5-1 and TRBJ2-1, with TRBD2 matching over 10 bases. V was clipped by 2 bases and J by 6 bases; unmatched bases: 5. Germline-derived CDR1 and CDR2 are SGHRS and YFSETQ. CDR3 size: 15 residues.

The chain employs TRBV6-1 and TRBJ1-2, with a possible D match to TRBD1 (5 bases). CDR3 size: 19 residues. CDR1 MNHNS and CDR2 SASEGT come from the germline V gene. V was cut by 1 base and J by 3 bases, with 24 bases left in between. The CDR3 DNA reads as TGTGCCAGCAGTGAAGAGCTCTTAACGGGGTCAGGAGGGGACTATGGCTACACCTTC. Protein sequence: CASSEELLTGSGGDYGYTF.

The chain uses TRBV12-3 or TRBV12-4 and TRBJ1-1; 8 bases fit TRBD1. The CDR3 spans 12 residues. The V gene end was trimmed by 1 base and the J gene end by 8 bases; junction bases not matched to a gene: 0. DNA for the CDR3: TGTGCCAGCAGTTTAGGGACAGGGGAAGCTTTCTTT. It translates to CASSLGTGEAFF.

The CDR3 protein is CASRTPAGWAPIGQFF. In DNA, the CDR3 is TGTGCCAGCAGGACCCCAGCAGGGTGGGCCCCCATTGGGCAGTTCTTC. This chain joins TRBV28 and TRBJ2-1, with a possible D match to TRBD1 (5 bases). Per the germline V gene, CDR1 is MDHEN and CDR2 is SYDVKM. The length of the CDR3 is 16 residues. V was clipped by 6 bases and J by 12 bases, with 27 bases between them.

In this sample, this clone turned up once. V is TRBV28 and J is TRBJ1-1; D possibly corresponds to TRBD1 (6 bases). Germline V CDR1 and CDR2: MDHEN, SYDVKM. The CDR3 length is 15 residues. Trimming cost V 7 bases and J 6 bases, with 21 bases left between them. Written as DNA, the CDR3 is TGTGCCAGCATCCCGGGGGGGGGCGGACCTCCTGAAGCTTTCTTT. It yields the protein CASIPGGGGPPEAFF. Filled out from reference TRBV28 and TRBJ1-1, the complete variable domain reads DVKVTQSSRYLVKRTGEKVFLECVQDMDHENMFWYRQDPGLGLRLIYFSYDVKMKEKGDIPEGYSVSREKKERFSLILESASTNQTSMYLCASIPGGGGPPEAFFGQGTRLTVV.

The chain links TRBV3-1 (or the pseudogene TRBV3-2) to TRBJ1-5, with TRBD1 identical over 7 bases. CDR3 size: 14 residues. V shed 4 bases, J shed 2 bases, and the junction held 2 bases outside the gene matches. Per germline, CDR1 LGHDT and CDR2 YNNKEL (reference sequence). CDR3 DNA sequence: TGTGCCAGCAGCCCAACAGGGGGCAATCAGCCCCAGCATTTT. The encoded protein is CASSPTGGNQPQHF.

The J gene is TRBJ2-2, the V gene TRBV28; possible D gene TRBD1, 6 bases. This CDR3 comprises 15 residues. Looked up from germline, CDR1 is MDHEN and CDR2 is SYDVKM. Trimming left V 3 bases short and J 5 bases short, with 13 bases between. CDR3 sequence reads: CASSLGAGVTGELFF. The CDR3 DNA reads TGTGCCAGCAGTTTGGGGGCAGGGGTTACCGGGGAGCTGTTTTTT.

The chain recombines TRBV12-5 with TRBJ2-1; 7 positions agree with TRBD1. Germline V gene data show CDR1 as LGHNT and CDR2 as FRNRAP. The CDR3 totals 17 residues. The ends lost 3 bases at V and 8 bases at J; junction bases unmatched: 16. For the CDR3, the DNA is TGTGCTAGTGGTTTTCCCCTGAGGACAGGTTGGGAATATGAGCAGTTCTTC. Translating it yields CASGFPLRTGWEYEQFF.

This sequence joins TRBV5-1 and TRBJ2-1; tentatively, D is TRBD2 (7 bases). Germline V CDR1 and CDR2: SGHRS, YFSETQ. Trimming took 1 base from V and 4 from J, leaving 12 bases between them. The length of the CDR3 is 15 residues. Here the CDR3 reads CASSLSGGRYNEQFF. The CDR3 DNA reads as TGCGCCAGCAGCTTGTCGGGGGGCCGGTACAATGAGCAGTTCTTC.

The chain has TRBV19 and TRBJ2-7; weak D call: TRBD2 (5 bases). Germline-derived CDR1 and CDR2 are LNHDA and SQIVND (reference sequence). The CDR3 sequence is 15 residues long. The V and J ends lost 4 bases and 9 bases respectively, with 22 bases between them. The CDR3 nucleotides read TGTGCCAGTAGTACCACTGGGTTGGGTCTACGGGGGCAGTACTTC. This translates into CASSTTGLGLRGQYF. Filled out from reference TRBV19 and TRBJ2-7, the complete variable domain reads DGGITQSPKYLFRKEGQNVTLSCEQNLNHDAMYWYRQDPGQGLRLIYYSQIVNDFQKGDIAEGYSVSREKKESFPLTVTSAQKNPTAFYLCASSTTGLGLRGQYFGPGTRLTVT.

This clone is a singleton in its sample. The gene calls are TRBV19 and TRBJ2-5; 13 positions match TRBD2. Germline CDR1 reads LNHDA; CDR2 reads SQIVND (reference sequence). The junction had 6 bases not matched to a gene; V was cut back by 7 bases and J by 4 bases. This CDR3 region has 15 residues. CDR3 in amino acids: CASTPGLAGRETQYF. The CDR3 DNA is TGTGCCAGTACTCCGGGACTAGCGGGGCGAGAGACCCAGTACTTC.

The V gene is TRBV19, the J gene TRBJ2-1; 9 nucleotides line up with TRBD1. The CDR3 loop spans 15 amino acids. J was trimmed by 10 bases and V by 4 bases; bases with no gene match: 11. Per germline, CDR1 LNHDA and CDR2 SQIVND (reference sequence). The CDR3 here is CASSTTGGVVGEQFF. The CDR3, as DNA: TGTGCCAGTAGTACGACAGGGGGGGTCGTCGGGGAGCAGTTCTTC.

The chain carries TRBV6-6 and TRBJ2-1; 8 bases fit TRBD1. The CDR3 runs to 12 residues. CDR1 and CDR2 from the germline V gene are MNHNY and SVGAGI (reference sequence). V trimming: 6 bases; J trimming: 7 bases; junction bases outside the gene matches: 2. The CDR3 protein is CASSTGGNEQFF. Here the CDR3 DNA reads TGTGCCAGCAGCACAGGGGGGAATGAGCAGTTCTTC.

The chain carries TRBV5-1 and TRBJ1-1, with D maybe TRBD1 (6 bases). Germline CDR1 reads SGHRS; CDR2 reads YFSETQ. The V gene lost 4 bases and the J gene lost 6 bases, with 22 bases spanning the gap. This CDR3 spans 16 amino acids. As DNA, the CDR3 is TGCGCCAGCAGCGACCACAGGGTATCAGTGGGAGCTGAAGCTTTCTTT. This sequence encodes CASSDHRVSVGAEAFF.